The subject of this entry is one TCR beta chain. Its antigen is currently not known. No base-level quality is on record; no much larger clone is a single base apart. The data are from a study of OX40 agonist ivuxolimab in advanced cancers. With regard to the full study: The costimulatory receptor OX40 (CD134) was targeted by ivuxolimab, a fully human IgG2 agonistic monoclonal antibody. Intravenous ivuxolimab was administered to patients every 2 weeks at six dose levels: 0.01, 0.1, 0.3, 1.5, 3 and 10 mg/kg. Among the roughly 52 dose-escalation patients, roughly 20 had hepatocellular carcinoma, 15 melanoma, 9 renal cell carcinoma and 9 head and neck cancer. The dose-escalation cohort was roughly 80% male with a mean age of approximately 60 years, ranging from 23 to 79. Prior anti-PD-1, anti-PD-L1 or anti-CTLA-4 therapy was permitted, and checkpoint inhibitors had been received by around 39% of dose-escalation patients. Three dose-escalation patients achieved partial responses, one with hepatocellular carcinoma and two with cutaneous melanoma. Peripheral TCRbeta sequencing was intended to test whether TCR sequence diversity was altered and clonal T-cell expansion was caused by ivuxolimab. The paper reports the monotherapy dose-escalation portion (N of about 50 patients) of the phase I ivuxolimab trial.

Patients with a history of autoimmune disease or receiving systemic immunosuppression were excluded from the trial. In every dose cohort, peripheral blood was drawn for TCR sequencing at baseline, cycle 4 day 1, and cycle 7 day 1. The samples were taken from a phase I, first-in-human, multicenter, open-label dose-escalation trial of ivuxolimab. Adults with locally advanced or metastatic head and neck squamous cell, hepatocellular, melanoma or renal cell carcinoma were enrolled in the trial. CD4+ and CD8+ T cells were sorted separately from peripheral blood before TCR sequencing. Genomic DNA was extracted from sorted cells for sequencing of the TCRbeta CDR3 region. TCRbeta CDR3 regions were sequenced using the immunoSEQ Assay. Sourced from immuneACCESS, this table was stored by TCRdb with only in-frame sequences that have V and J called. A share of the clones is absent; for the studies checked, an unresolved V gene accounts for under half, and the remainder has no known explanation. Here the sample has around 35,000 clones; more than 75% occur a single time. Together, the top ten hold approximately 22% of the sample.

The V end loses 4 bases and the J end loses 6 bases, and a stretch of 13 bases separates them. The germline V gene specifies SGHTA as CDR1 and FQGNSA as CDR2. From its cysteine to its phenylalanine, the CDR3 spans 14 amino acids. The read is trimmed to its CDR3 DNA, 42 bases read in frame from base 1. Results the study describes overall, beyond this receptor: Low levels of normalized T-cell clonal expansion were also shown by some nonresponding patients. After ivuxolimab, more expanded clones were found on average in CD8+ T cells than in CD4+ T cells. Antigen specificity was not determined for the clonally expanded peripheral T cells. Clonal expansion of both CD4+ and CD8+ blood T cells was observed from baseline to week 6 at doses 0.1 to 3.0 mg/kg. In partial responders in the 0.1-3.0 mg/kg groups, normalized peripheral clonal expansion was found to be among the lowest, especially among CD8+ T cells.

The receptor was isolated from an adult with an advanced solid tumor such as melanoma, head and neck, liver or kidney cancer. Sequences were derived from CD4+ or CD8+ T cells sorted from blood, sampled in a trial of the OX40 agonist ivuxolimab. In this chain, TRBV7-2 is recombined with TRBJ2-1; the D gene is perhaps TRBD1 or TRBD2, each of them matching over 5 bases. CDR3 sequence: CASSSSGASNEQFF. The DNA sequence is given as TGTGCCAGCAGCTCTTCCGGGGCCTCCAATGAGCAGTTCTTC.